Shown below are 2 T cell receptor beta chains from a single sample sequenced in a study of tumor-infiltrating lymphocytes in primary liver carcinoma. TCR beta cDNA came from around 0.5 ug total RNA, primed with a constant-region primer. Nested multiplex PCR, run for three rounds with slightly modified ARM-PCR, yielded TCR beta libraries. Two initial PCR rounds of 10 to 11 cycles each paired TRBV1-TRBV30 forward primers with a C-beta reverse primer. TCRdb fed the multiplex PCR reads into MiXCR, producing one record per CDR3 protein. The data contain some 190,000 distinct CDR3 sequences, around 81% of them singletons. Unsorted bulk tissue, roughly 19-33 mg of it, served as the source for co-extraction of RNA and DNA. Sequenced material: tumor tissue from primary liver carcinoma. Source of these receptors: a man aged 40-55 years with primary liver carcinoma and hepatitis B virus infection.

The V and J genes are TRBV29-1 and TRBJ2-2, with D maybe TRBD1 (5 bases). This CDR3 region has 14 residues. V was shortened by 7 bases and J by 4 bases, with 16 bases between the two germline ends. CDR1 is SQVTM, CDR2 ANQGSEA, per germline. CDR3 sequence reads: CSASQGSVTGELFF. In DNA, the CDR3 is TGCAGCGCGTCGCAGGGTTCGGTCACCGGGGAGCTGTTTTTT.

About this clonotype itself: One junction end disagrees with the germline gene, perhaps due to a read error. The V and J genes are TRBV10-3 and TRBJ2-3, with 8 positions matching TRBD1. The CDR3 totals 15 residues. Looked up from germline, CDR1 is ENHRY and CDR2 is SYGVKD. The CDR3 DNA reads TGTGCCGTCAGTGCTGGCAGGGGGCGCACGGATACGCAGTATTTT. It encodes CAVSAGRGRTDTQYF.